Included here is one T cell receptor beta chain sequence, with context. No cognate antigen has been identified for it. No per-base quality is available; no much larger clone lies one base away. This sample stems from a study of CD4 T cells in relation to SARS-CoV-2 and coronaviruses (dated by TCRdb to the early 2020s). At the level of the whole study: In the ViraFEST assay, PBMCs were cultured with antigen for approximately eleven days, after which TCR beta CDR3s were sequenced to identify clonal expansions specific to the antigen. Across all 12 patients in the full convalescent cohort, ages ranged from roughly 20 to 72 years, with a median of 38. Of the 12 convalescent patients, 8 were male and 4 were female, and two of the subjects were Hispanic. Shared crossreactive spike epitopes were mapped to their HLA restriction using patient-derived lymphoblastoid cell lines. At the level of individual TCR clonotypes, the study evaluated whether memory CD4+ T cells crossreact between the spike proteins of SARS-CoV-2 and those of common cold coronaviruses. The Adaptive Biotechnologies TCR-sequencing kit was used for samples from a few pre-COVID donors and for the naive versus memory experiments, whereas the other data were Illumina-based. For other donors in the study, expansion assays were sequenced with a different, Illumina-based TCR-beta assay.

Reading from cysteine to phenylalanine, the CDR3 counts 14 amino acids. The only DNA kept is the CDR3, 42 bases in frame from the first base. V drops 5 bases and J drops 4 bases, leaving 14 bases in between. As encoded in the germline V gene, CDR1 is MNHEY while CDR2 is SVGEGT. The research as a whole found: Since the crossreactivity analysis centred on spike protein, crossreactivity against other viral proteins was not assessed. Pre-pandemic and post-infection samples were not both contributed by any donor, so tracing of the source of pre-existing responses was limited. Memory CD4+ clonotypes crossrecognizing SARS-CoV-2 and at least one common cold coronavirus spike were found in around three fifths of donors. Compared with monoreactive clones, crossreactive clones had significantly weaker SARS-CoV-2-driven expansion, a result consistent with antigenic imprinting. Sequencing of naive versus memory cells indicated that the assay detects memory recall responses, not primary responses primed during culture. The study was constrained by small numbers of patients and of tested TCRs.

To separate naive from memory CD4+ T cells, cryopreserved PBMCs first underwent CD4 enrichment and then EasySep naive CD4+ T cell enrichment. For roughly eleven days, sorted naive or memory CD4+ T cells (under 110,000) were cultured at a 1:1 ratio with T cell-depleted PBMCs and CEF peptides. In general, every peptide culture condition was set up in three replicate wells. PBMCs were isolated from leukapheresis product or whole blood by Ficoll-Paque PLUS gradient centrifugation. The PBMCs went either fresh into the expansion assay or into cryopreservation at -140 degrees C. The QIAamp Micro DNA Kit was used to extract genomic DNA from the CD4+ T cells. CEF-cultured naive and memory CD4+ T cell DNA received survey-level immunoSEQ TCR-beta sequencing. In the paper's pipeline: During preprocessing, nonproductive sequences were discarded, as were any CDR3s that did not begin with C, did not end with F or W, or were shorter than 7 amino acids. Antigen-specific clonotypes were called with the MANAFEST web app on the basis of expansion relative to the reference and to other culture wells. To be counted as positive, a clone had to show significant expansion compared with the reference culture, at an FDR below 0.05, in 2 of 3 replicate wells. For a clone to be considered positive, significant expansion relative to all other tandem wells and an odds ratio above 5 were also required. Cultured and uncultured naive and memory CD4+ repertoires were searched for previously identified spike- and CEF-reactive CDR3s. CDR3 homology was quantified as pairwise Levenshtein distance, calculated with the stringdist R package after three terminal residues were trimmed from each end. Imported from immuneACCESS, the table was reduced by TCRdb to in-frame sequences with V and J called. These copies leave out some clones; in studies compared against another copy, an unresolved V gene accounts for under half, and the cause of the remainder is not known. The DNA gave D and trimming, while V, J and clone size come from that table. This sample comprises about 36,000 clones, over 75% of them detected only once. The top ten hold around 20% of the sample.

The chain employs TRBV6-2 or TRBV6-3 and TRBJ2-5, with the D gene possibly TRBD1 or TRBD2, each one fitting 6 bases. This receptor was obtained from an adult with COVID-19. Sequencing was done on a sample of memory CD4+ T cells from PBMCs, cultured in vitro. According to the study, the label for this sample's cell subset or site signals: memory (non-naive) CD4+ T cells. For the CDR3, the sequence is CASSHSGEAETQYF. The DNA sequence is given as TGTGCCAGCAGTCATTCAGGGGAGGCAGAGACCCAGTACTTC.